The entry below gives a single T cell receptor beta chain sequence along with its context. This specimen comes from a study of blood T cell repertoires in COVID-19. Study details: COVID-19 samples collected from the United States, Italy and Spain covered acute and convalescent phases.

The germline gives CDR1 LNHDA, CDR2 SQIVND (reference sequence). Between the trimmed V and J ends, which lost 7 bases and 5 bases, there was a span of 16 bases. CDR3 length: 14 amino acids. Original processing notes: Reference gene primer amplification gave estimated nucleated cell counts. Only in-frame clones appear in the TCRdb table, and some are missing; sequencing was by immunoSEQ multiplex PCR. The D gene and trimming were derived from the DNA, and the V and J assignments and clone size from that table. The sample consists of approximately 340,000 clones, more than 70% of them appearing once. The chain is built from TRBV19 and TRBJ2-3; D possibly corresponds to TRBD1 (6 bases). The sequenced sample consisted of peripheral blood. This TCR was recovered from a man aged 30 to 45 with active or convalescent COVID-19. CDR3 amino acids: CASNRRQAEDTQYF. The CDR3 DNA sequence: TGTGCCAGTAACCGAAGACAGGCTGAAGATACGCAGTATTTT.